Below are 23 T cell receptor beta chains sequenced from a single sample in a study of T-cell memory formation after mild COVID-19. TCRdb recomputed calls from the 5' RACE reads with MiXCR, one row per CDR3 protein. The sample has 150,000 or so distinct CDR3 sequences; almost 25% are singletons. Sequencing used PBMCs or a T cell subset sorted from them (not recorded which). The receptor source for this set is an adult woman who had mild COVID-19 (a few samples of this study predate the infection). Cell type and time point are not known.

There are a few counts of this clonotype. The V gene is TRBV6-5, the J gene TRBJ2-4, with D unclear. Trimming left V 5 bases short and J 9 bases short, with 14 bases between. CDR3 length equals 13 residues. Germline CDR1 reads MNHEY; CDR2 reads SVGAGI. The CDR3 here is CASSPQRTGIQYF. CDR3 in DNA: TGTGCCAGCAGTCCTCAACGCACGGGCATTCAGTACTTC.

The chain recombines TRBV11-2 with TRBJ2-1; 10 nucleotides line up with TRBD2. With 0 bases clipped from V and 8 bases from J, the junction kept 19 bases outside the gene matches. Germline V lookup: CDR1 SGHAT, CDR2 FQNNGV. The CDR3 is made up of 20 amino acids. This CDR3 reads CASSLDGEIGLAGVGYEQFF. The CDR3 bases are TGTGCCAGCAGCTTAGATGGAGAGATTGGTCTAGCGGGAGTTGGGTATGAGCAGTTCTTC.

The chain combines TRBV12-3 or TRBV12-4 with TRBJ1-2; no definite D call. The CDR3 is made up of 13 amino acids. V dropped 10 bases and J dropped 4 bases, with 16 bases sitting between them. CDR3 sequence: CATPDPVGYGYTF. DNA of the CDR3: TGTGCCACCCCGGACCCAGTAGGCTATGGCTACACCTTC.

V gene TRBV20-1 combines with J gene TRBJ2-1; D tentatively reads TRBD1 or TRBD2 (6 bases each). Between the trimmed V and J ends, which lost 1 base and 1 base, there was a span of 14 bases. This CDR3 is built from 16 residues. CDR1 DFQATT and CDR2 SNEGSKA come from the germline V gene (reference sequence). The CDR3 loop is CSARVRGTVSYNEQFF. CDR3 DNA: TGCAGTGCTAGAGTTAGGGGGACTGTGTCCTACAATGAGCAGTTCTTC.

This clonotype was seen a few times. The CDR3 nucleotides read TGTGCCAGCAGCCCTCGACTAGCGGGCCACAATGAGCAGTTCTTC. This encodes CASSPRLAGHNEQFF. The rearrangement uses TRBV4-2 and TRBJ2-1, with 10 nucleotides matching TRBD2. CDR3 length: 15 residues. Germline loops: CDR1 LGHNA, CDR2 YNFKEQ. Trimming cost V 4 bases and J 5 bases; bases outside gene matches: 5.

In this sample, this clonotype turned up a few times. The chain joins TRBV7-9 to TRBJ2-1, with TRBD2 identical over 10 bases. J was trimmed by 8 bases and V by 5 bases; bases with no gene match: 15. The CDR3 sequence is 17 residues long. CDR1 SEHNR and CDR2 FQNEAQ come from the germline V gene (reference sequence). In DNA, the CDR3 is TGTGCCAGCAGCCCTCACTTAGCGGGGGGCCGAGGGCATGAGCAGTTCTTC. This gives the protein CASSPHLAGGRGHEQFF.

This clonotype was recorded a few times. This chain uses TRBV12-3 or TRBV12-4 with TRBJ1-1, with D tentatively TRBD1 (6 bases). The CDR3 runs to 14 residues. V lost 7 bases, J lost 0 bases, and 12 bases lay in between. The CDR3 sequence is CASTTTGLNTEAFF. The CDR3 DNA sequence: TGTGCCAGCACTACCACAGGGCTGAACACTGAAGCTTTCTTT.

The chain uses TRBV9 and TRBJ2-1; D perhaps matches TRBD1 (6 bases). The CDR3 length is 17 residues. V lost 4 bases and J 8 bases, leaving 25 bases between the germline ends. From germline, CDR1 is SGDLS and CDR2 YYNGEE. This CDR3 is CASSHRTAGEYGYEQFF. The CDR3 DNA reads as TGTGCCAGCAGCCACCGGACAGCCGGAGAGTATGGATATGAGCAGTTCTTC.

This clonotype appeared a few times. CDR3 nucleotides: TGCAGCGTACTCAACCCTTACAATGAGCAGTTCTTC. Its translation is CSVLNPYNEQFF. The chain joins TRBV29-1 to TRBJ2-1; D is uncertain. The CDR3 sequence is 12 residues long. Germline CDR1 and CDR2: SQVTM and ANQGSEA. Trimming stripped 6 bases from V and 4 bases from J, with 10 bases between.

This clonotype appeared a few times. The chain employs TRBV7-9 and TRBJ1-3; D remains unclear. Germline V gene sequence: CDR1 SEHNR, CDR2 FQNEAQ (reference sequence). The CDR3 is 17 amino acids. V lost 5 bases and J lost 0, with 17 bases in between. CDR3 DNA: TGTGCCAGCAGCCCCGGAAGGACGGTTCACTCTGGAAACACCATATATTTT. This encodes CASSPGRTVHSGNTIYF.

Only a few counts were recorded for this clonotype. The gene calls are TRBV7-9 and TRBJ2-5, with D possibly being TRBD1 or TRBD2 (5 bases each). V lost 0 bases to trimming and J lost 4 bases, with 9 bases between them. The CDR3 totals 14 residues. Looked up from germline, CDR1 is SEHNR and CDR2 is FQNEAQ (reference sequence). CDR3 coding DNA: TGTGCCAGCAGCTTAGCGAGGGGACGAGAGACCCAGTACTTC. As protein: CASSLARGRETQYF.

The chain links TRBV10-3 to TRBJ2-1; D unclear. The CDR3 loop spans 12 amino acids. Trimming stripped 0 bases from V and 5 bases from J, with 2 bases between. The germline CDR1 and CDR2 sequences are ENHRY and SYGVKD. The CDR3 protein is CAISESNNEQFF. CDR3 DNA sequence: TGTGCCATCAGTGAGTCAAACAATGAGCAGTTCTTC.

The CDR3: CASKASKGTEAFF. The CDR3 DNA is TGCGCCAGCAAGGCAAGCAAGGGCACTGAAGCTTTCTTT. The chain uses TRBV5-1 and TRBJ1-1; D is unclear. The V gene's germline CDR1 is SGHRS and CDR2 YFSETQ. Trimming left V 6 bases short and J 4 bases short, with 13 bases between. CDR3 length: 13 residues. Full variable domain (missing parts from reference TRBV5-1 and TRBJ1-1): KAGVTQTPRYLIKTRGQQVTLSCSPISGHRSVSWYQQTPGQGLQFLFEYFSETQRNKGNFPGRFSGRQFSNSRSEMNVSTLELGDSALYLCASKASKGTEAFFGQGTRLTVV.

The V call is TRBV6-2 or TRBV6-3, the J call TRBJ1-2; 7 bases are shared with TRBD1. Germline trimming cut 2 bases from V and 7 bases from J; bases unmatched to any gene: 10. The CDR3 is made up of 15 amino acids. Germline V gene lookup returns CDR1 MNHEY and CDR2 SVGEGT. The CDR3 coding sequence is TGTGCCAGCAGTTACCCCCCCGGAGGGGGCGGTGGCTACACCTTC. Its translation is CASSYPPGGGGGYTF.

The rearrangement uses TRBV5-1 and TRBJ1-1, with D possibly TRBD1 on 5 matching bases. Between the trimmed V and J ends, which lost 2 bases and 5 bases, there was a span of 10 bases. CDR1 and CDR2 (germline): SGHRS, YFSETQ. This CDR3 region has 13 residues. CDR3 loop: CASSFRVGTEAFF. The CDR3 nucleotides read TGCGCCAGCAGCTTCAGGGTCGGGACTGAAGCTTTCTTT.

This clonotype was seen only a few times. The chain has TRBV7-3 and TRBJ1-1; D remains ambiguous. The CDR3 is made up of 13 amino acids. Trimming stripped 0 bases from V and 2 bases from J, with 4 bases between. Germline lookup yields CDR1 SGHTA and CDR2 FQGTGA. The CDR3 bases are TGTGCCAGCAGCTTAACTAGTAACACTGAAGCTTTCTTT. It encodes CASSLTSNTEAFF.

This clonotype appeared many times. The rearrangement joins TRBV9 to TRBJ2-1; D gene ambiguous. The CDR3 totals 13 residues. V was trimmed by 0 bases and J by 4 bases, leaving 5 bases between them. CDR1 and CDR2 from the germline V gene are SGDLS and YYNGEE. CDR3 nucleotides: TGTGCCAGCAGCGTAGAGGCTTACAATGAGCAGTTCTTC. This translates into CASSVEAYNEQFF.

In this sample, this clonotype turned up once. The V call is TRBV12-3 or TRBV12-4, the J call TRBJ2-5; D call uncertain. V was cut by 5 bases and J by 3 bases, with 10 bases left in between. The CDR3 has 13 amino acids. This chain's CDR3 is CASSDGKEETQYF. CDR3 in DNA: TGTGCCAGCAGTGACGGAAAGGAAGAGACCCAGTACTTC.

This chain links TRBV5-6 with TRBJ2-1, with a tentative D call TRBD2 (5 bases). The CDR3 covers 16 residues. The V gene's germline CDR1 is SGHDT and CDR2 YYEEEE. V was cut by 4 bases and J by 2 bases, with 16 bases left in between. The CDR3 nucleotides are TGTGCCAGCAGCGCCAAACGAGGGCTCCCCTACAATGAGCAGTTCTTC. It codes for CASSAKRGLPYNEQFF.

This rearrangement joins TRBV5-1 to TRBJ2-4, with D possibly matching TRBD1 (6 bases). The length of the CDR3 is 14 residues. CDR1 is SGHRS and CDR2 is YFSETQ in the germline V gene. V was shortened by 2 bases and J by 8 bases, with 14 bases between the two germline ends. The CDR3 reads CASSFRTVGDIQYF. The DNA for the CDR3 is TGCGCCAGCAGCTTCAGGACAGTTGGGGACATTCAGTACTTC.

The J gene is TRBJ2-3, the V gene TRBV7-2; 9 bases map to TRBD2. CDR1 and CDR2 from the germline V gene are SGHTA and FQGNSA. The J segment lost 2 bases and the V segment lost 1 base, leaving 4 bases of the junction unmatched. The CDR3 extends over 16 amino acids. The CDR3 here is CASSLGTSVNTDTQYF. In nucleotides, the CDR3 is TGTGCCAGCAGCTTAGGGACTAGCGTAAACACAGATACGCAGTATTTT.

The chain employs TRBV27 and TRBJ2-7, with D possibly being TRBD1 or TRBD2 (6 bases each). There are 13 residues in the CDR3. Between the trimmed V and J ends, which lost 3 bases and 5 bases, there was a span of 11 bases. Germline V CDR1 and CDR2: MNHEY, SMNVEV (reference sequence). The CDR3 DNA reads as TGTGCCAGCAGTTTTCAGGGGAGGCACGAGCAGTACTTC. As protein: CASSFQGRHEQYF.

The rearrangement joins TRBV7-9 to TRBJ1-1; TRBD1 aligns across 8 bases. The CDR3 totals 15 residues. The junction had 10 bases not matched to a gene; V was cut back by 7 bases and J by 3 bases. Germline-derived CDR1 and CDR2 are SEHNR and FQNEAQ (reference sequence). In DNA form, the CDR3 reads TGTGCCAGCAACCCGACGGGGACAGGTGACACTGAAGCTTTCTTT. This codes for CASNPTGTGDTEAFF.